This T cell receptor (beta chain) was retrieved from a study of T cell responses to AZD1222 COVID-19 vaccine. The CDR3 covers 13 residues. Germline V gene lookup returns CDR1 LGHNT and CDR2 FRNRAP. V lost 1 base, J lost 2 bases, and 3 bases lay in between. The method was immunoSEQ multiplex PCR; TCRdb's version includes in-frame clones alone and lacks a portion of them. The repertoire includes roughly 70,000 clones, around nine tenths of them detected once, and 6.3% sits in the top ten. The sequencing used peripheral blood, collected 28 days after the second dose of the MenACWY control vaccine. V and J are TRBV12-5 and TRBJ2-1, with D unclear. The receptor's source is an adult who received the MenACWY meningococcal vaccine as a control. CDR3 protein: CASGLEAYNEQFF. In DNA form, the CDR3 reads TGTGCTAGTGGTTTGGAGGCCTACAATGAGCAGTTCTTC.